This T cell receptor (beta chain) was captured by sequencing in a study of blood T cell repertoires in COVID-19. Across the study: COVID-19 samples from acute and convalescent phases originated in the United States, Italy and Spain.

Sequenced by immunoSEQ multiplex PCR; TCRdb stores in-frame clones only, minus some. The table includes hundreds of thousands of clones, about 86% detected once. The CDR3 spans 14 residues. Trimming at V came to 2 bases and at J to 9 bases, leaving 7 bases not matched to a gene. Per the germline V gene, CDR1 is SGDLS and CDR2 is YYNGEE. This clonotype was sampled from a man aged 25 to 40 with acute COVID-19. Specimen: PBMCs or T cells enriched from blood (not recorded which). V and J are TRBV9 and TRBJ2-1; 8 nucleotides agree with TRBD1. DNA for the CDR3: TGTGCCAGCAGCGTGACCGGGACAGGCTTTGAGCAGTTCTTC. It is translated as CASSVTGTGFEQFF.